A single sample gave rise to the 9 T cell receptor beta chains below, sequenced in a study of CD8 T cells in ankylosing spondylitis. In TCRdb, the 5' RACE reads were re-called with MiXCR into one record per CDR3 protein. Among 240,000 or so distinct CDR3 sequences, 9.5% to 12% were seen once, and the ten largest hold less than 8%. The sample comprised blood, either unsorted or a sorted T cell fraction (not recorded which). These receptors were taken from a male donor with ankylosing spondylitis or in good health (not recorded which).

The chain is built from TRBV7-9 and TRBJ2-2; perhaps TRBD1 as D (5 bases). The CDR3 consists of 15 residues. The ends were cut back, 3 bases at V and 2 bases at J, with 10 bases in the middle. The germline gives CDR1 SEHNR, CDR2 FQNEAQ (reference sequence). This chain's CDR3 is CASSFRQSNTGELFF. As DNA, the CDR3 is TGTGCCAGCAGCTTCAGACAGAGTAACACCGGGGAGCTGTTTTTT. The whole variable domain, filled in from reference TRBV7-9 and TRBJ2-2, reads DTGVSQNPRHKITKRGQNVTFRCDPISEHNRLYWYRQTLGQGPEFLTYFQNEAQLEKSRLLSDRFSAERPKGSFSTLEIQRTEQGDSAMYLCASSFRQSNTGELFFGEGSRLTVL.

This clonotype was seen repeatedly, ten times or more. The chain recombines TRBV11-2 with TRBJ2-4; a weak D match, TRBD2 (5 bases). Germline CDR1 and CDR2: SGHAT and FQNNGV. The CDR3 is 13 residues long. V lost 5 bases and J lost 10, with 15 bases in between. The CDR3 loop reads CASSATGGRIQYF. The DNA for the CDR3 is TGTGCCAGCAGCGCGACTGGAGGTCGGATTCAGTACTTC. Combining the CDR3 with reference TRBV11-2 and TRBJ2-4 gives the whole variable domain EAGVAQSPRYKIIEKRQSVAFWCNPISGHATLYWYQQILGQGPKLLIQFQNNGVVDDSQLPKDRFSAERLKGVDSTLKIQPAKLEDSAVYLCASSATGGRIQYFGAGTRLSVL.

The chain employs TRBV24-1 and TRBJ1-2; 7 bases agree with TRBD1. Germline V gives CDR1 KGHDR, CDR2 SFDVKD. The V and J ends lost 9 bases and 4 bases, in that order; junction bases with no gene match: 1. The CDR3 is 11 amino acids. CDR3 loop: CATSGGYGYTF. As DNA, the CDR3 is TGTGCCACCTCAGGGGGCTATGGCTACACCTTC.

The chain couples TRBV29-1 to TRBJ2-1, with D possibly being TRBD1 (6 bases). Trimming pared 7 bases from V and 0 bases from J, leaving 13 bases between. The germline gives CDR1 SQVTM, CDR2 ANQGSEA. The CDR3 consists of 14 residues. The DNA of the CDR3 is TGCAGCGCTACTGACAGGAGCTCCTACAATGAGCAGTTCTTC. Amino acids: CSATDRSSYNEQFF.

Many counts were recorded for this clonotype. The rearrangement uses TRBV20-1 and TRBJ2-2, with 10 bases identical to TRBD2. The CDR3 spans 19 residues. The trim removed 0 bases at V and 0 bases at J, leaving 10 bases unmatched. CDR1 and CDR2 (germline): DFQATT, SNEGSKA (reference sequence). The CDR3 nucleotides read TGCAGTGCTAGAGACCCTAGCGGGGGCCGACTTTCGAACACCGGGGAGCTGTTTTTT. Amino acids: CSARDPSGGRLSNTGELFF.

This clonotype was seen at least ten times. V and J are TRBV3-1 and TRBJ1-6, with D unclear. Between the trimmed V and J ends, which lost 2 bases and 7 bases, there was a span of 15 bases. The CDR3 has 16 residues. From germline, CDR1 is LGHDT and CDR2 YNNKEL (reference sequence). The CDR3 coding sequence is TGTGCCAGCAGCCAATACCTGGAAATCGGGAATTCACCCCTCCACTTT. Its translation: CASSQYLEIGNSPLHF.

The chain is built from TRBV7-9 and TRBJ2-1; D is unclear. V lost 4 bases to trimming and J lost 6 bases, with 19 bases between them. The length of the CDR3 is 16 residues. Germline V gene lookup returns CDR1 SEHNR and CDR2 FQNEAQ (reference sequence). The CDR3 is CASSSASGPQVNEQFF. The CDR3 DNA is TGTGCCAGCAGCTCCGCATCGGGTCCCCAAGTCAATGAGCAGTTCTTC.

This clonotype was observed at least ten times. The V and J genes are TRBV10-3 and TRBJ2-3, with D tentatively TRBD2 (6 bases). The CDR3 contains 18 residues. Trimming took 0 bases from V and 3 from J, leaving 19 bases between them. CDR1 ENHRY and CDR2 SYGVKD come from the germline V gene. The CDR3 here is CAISESSGGGALTDTQYF. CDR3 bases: TGTGCCATCAGTGAGTCTAGTGGAGGCGGGGCGTTAACAGATACGCAGTATTTT.

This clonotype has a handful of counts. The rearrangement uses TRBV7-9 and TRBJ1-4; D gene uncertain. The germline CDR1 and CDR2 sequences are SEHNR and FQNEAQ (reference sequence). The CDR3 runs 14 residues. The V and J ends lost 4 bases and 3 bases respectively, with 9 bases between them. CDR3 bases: TGTGCCAGCAGCTACGGTGCGTCTAATGAAAAACTGTTTTTT. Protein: CASSYGASNEKLFF.